This T cell receptor (beta chain) was captured by sequencing in a study of blood T cell repertoires in COVID-19. Participants were aged roughly 18 to 90 years, lived in 20 to 25 US areas, and enrolled virtually. Exposed study participants had met a COVID-19 case within 2 weeks before entry. The authors' processing: Reference gene primers were amplified, and this amplification served to estimate nucleated cell counts. The table came from immunoSEQ multiplex PCR; TCRdb's copy has only in-frame clones and leaves some out. From that table come the V and J calls and clone size; the DNA was used to work out D and trimming. This table holds 200,000 to 250,000 clones, about four fifths found once. The TCR comes from a woman aged 45-59 years who had been exposed to COVID-19. Sequenced input: PBMCs or T cells enriched from blood (not recorded which).

The CDR3 sequence is CASSMGGPGGNQPQHF. The CDR3 nucleotides are TGTGCCAGTAGTATGGGGGGGCCAGGGGGCAATCAGCCCCAGCATTTT. The V call is TRBV19, the J call TRBJ1-5; weak D call: TRBD1 (6 bases). The germline V gene has CDR1 LNHDA and CDR2 SQIVND (reference sequence). Trimming removed 3 bases from V and 2 bases from J, with 14 bases in between. This CDR3 spans 16 amino acids.